What follows are 26 T cell receptor beta chains derived from one specimen sequenced in a study of blood T cells in healthy people across ages. It was with a sample-barcoded 5' primer and a J-beta primer mix that a second PCR of roughly 7 to 12 cycles was run. One entry per CDR3 protein, called by TCRdb with MiXCR from the 5' RACE reads. The profile shows 1.5 million to 2 million distinct CDR3 sequences, about 50% of them singletons. Sequences were obtained from blood. These receptor sequences come from a woman in her thirties or forties in good health.

This clonotype showed up just once. The chain combines TRBV7-3 with TRBJ1-6; TRBD1 might be the D (5 bases). The germline gives CDR1 SGHTA, CDR2 FQGTGA. The CDR3 consists of 15 residues. V was shortened by 2 bases and J by 6 bases, with 11 bases between the two germline ends. The CDR3 DNA is TGTGCCAGCAGCTTAGGGACGGCTAGTAATTCACCCCTCCACTTT. Translation gives CASSLGTASNSPLHF.

Notes on this clonotype: The junction departs from germline at one end; a sequencing error may be responsible. This chain's CDR3 is CTSTKTSGVRTDTQYF. In DNA, the CDR3 is TGTACCAGCACCAAGACTAGCGGGGTCCGCACAGATACGCAGTATTTT. This chain connects TRBV3-1 to TRBJ2-3; 11 nucleotides agree with TRBD2. Germline V gene sequence: CDR1 LGHDT, CDR2 YNNKEL (reference sequence). The CDR3 is 16 amino acids.

The gene calls are TRBV15 and TRBJ2-1; D gene uncertain. V lost 7 bases to trimming and J lost 0 bases, with 7 bases between them. The length of the CDR3 is 13 residues. CDR1 and CDR2 (germline): LNHNV, YYDKDF (reference sequence). The CDR3 bases are TGTGCCACCACGGCGTCCTCCTACAATGAGCAGTTCTTC. This sequence encodes CATTASSYNEQFF.

This clonotype was seen once. The V and J genes are TRBV29-1 and TRBJ2-3; 9 nucleotides line up with TRBD1. The J segment lost 4 bases and the V segment lost 2 bases, leaving 10 bases of the junction unmatched. The CDR3 extends over 16 amino acids. Germline-derived CDR1 and CDR2 are SQVTM and ANQGSEA. The CDR3 coding sequence is TGCAGCGTTGAAATCTTCGGACAGGGGTATTCAGATACGCAGTATTTT. Its translation is CSVEIFGQGYSDTQYF.

J is TRBJ1-1 and V is TRBV27, with no clear D. Germline values: CDR1 MNHEY, CDR2 SMNVEV (reference sequence). There are 14 residues in the CDR3. V lost 4 bases and J 1 base, leaving 10 bases between the germline ends. DNA for the CDR3: TGTGCCAGCAGTTCCACCCGGGGGAACACTGAAGCTTTCTTT. It specifies CASSSTRGNTEAFF.

Here the CDR3 DNA reads TGTGCCAGCAGCATAGGCGACTCTGGGGCCAACGTCCTGACTTTC. Protein sequence: CASSIGDSGANVLTF. This chain uses TRBV6-2 or TRBV6-3 with TRBJ2-6, with no clear D. Germline V gene sequence: CDR1 MNHEY, CDR2 SVGEGT. V lost 6 bases to trimming and J lost 0 bases, with 9 bases between them. This CDR3 spans 15 amino acids.

The rearrangement joins TRBV28 to TRBJ2-3, with 8 bases matching TRBD1. Trimming took 5 bases from V and 2 from J; bases not matched to a gene: 9. This CDR3 spans 16 amino acids. The V gene's germline CDR1 is MDHEN and CDR2 SYDVKM. The CDR3 protein is CASSVPGQAITDTQYF. Written as DNA, the CDR3 is TGTGCCAGCAGTGTACCGGGACAGGCGATCACAGATACGCAGTATTTT.

V is TRBV13 and J is TRBJ2-4; D is perhaps TRBD1 (7 bases). The J call may be in error: the DNA end matches TRBJ2-7 better. This CDR3 spans 14 amino acids. Germline lookup yields CDR1 PRHDT and CDR2 FYEKMQ (reference sequence). This CDR3 reads CASSQGDSPYEQYF. CDR3 DNA: TGTGCCAGCAGCCAGGGGGACTCTCCCTACGAGCAGTACTTC.

The chain recombines TRBV5-1 with TRBJ2-1, with TRBD2 matching over 11 bases. This CDR3 has 16 residues. V lost 6 bases and J lost 3; bases outside the gene matches: 8. Per the germline V gene, CDR1 is SGHRS and CDR2 is YFSETQ. The CDR3 coding sequence is TGCGCCAGCACCGAAAAACTAGCGGGAGACTACAATGAGCAGTTCTTC. It yields the protein CASTEKLAGDYNEQFF.

A few counts support this clonotype. This rearrangement joins TRBV7-9 to TRBJ2-5; D gene uncertain. Germline V lookup: CDR1 SEHNR, CDR2 FQNEAQ (reference sequence). This CDR3 comprises 15 residues. V shed 5 bases and J shed 7 bases, with 20 bases lying between them. The CDR3 protein is CASSPQLPFGGTQYF. The DNA for the CDR3 is TGTGCCAGCAGCCCTCAACTCCCGTTTGGCGGGACCCAGTACTTC. Combining the CDR3 with reference TRBV7-9 and TRBJ2-5 gives the whole variable domain DTGVSQNPRHKITKRGQNVTFRCDPISEHNRLYWYRQTLGQGPEFLTYFQNEAQLEKSRLLSDRFSAERPKGSFSTLEIQRTEQGDSAMYLCASSPQLPFGGTQYFGPGTRLLVL.

This clonotype was seen only a few times. The chain carries TRBV27 and TRBJ1-6; D call uncertain. Germline V gene lookup returns CDR1 MNHEY and CDR2 SMNVEV (reference sequence). The CDR3 has 14 residues. Trimming shortened V by 5 bases and J by 6 bases, and 11 bases separated the two germline ends. The CDR3 DNA reads as TGTGCCAGCAGTCCGGACCTGGGTAATTCACCCCTCCACTTT. Protein sequence: CASSPDLGNSPLHF.

This clonotype turned up a few times. J is TRBJ1-1 and V is TRBV6-2 or TRBV6-3; no firm D call. The CDR3 contains 12 residues. From germline, CDR1 is MNHEY and CDR2 SVGEGT. Deletions cut 2 bases from V and 6 bases from J, with 7 bases between. CDR3 in amino acids: CASSYPPPEAFF. CDR3 nucleotide sequence: TGTGCCAGCAGTTACCCACCTCCTGAAGCTTTCTTT.

Remarks on this clonotype: At one of its ends the junction is not consistent with the germline gene, which may arise from a read error. The gene calls are TRBV7-4 and TRBJ1-6; no firm D call. The germline V gene has CDR1 SGHVT and CDR2 SQSDAQ. The CDR3 runs 15 residues. The CDR3 protein is CASSSPTEPNSPLHF. The CDR3 DNA reads TGCGCCAGCAGCTCCCCGACGGAACCTAATTCACCCCTCCACTTT. The complete variable domain, with remaining parts taken from reference TRBV7-4 and TRBJ1-6, reads GAGVSQSPRYKVAKRGRDVALRCDSISGHVTLYWYRQTLGQGSEVLTYSQSDAQRDKSGRPSGRFSAERPERSVSTLKIQRTEQGDSAVYLCASSSPTEPNSPLHFGNGTRLTVT.

On this clonotype: A single base is all that separates this from a far larger clone, so a read error is likely. This chain uses TRBV28 with TRBJ2-7, with D unresolved. CDR3 length: 11 residues. The V end was cut by 5 bases, the J end by 6 bases, with 8 bases between. CDR1 is MDHEN, CDR2 SYDVKM, per germline. CDR3 loop: CASSIGREQYF. The CDR3 DNA follows: TGTGCCAGCAGTATAGGGCGCGAGCAGTACTTC.

In DNA form, the CDR3 reads TGTGCCAGCAGTTTAAGGTCCCCGGGACAGGGGATCGATTACGAGCAGTTCTTC. Amino acids: CASSLRSPGQGIDYEQFF. The gene calls are TRBV12-3 or TRBV12-4 and TRBJ2-1; 10 positions match TRBD1. Trimming removed 2 bases from V and 10 bases from J; junction bases left unmatched: 17. The CDR3 covers 18 residues.

This rearrangement joins TRBV6-2 or TRBV6-3 to TRBJ2-7; a possible D gene is TRBD2 (6 bases). Per the germline V gene, CDR1 is MNHEY and CDR2 is SVGEGT. With 6 bases removed from V and 2 bases from J, the gap between germline ends came to 17 bases. CDR3 size: 15 residues. CDR3 protein: CASSRAWAGTYEQYF. In DNA form, the CDR3 reads TGTGCCAGCAGCCGAGCGTGGGCGGGAACCTACGAGCAGTACTTC.

This clonotype appeared a few times. The chain links TRBV28 to TRBJ2-7, with D perhaps TRBD1 or TRBD2 (5 bases each). V was shortened by 2 bases and J by 3 bases, with 11 bases between the two germline ends. The CDR3 sequence is 14 residues long. Germline lookup yields CDR1 MDHEN and CDR2 SYDVKM. CDR3 nucleotides: TGTGCCAGCAGTTTAGGGGACGGGCGCTACGAGCAGTACTTC. It translates to CASSLGDGRYEQYF.

The chain recombines TRBV7-9 with TRBJ2-7; TRBD1 aligns across 8 bases. This CDR3 region has 16 residues. Germline V gene lookup returns CDR1 SEHNR and CDR2 FQNEAQ (reference sequence). Trimming took 0 bases from V and 2 from J; bases not matched to a gene: 6. The chain's CDR3 is CASSLAHLDRAYEQYF. CDR3 sequence (DNA): TGTGCCAGCAGCTTAGCCCACCTGGACAGGGCCTACGAGCAGTACTTC.

This clonotype turned up a few times. This rearrangement joins TRBV27 to TRBJ2-5; 12 bases agree with TRBD2. Germline trimming cut 7 bases from V and 2 bases from J; bases unmatched to any gene: 5. Germline V gene data show CDR1 as MNHEY and CDR2 as SMNVEV (reference sequence). This CDR3 is 15 amino acids long. CDR3 DNA: TGTGCCAGCAAGCGGCTAGCGGGGGGGCAAGAGACCCAGTACTTC. It codes for CASKRLAGGQETQYF.

The chain carries TRBV4-1 and TRBJ1-4; TRBD1 matches 7 bases. J lost 8 bases, V lost 5 bases, and 5 bases had no gene match. The germline V gene encodes CDR1 MGHRA and CDR2 YSYEKL. This CDR3 contains 13 residues. The CDR3 sequence: CASSTGQAEKLFF. The CDR3 coding sequence is TGCGCCAGCAGCACAGGACAGGCGGAAAAACTGTTTTTT.

This chain connects TRBV20-1 to TRBJ1-4, with 9 bases fitting TRBD1. The V and J ends lost 6 bases and 6 bases, in that order; junction bases with no gene match: 5. The CDR3 runs to 13 residues. From germline, CDR1 is DFQATT and CDR2 SNEGSKA (reference sequence). CDR3 sequence (DNA): TGCAGTGCAATAAGACAGGGGGATGAAAAACTGTTTTTT. Translation gives CSAIRQGDEKLFF.

V usage is TRBV4-1 and J usage is TRBJ2-1; tentative D call: TRBD2 (5 bases). Between the trimmed V and J ends, which lost 0 bases and 4 bases, there was a span of 16 bases. The CDR3 has 17 residues. CDR1 is MGHRA, CDR2 YSYEKL, per germline. In DNA, the CDR3 is TGCGCCAGCAGCCAAGAATCGGGGATCTTTTATTACAATGAGCAGTTCTTC. Translated, it gives CASSQESGIFYYNEQFF.

The chain joins TRBV5-1 to TRBJ2-1; D might be TRBD1 or TRBD2, each matching 5 bases. CDR3 length: 15 amino acids. V was shortened by 6 bases and J by 4 bases, with 17 bases between the two germline ends. CDR1 SGHRS and CDR2 YFSETQ come from the germline V gene. The CDR3 bases are TGCGCCAGCACCCTGGGACCCGGATCATACAATGAGCAGTTCTTC. Amino acids: CASTLGPGSYNEQFF.

This clonotype was found a few times. The chain links TRBV24-1 to TRBJ2-3; no clear D. This CDR3 region has 14 residues. Germline V gene data show CDR1 as KGHDR and CDR2 as SFDVKD. Trimming pared 2 bases from V and 10 bases from J, leaving 15 bases between. The CDR3, as DNA: TGTGCCACCAGTGATTCCACTCGGGTTGTGGCGCAGTATTTT. Residues: CATSDSTRVVAQYF.

J is TRBJ2-1 and V is TRBV5-1, with D hard to call. CDR3 length equals 16 residues. Trimming removed 0 bases at V and 0 bases at J, with 10 bases between. The germline V gene has CDR1 SGHRS and CDR2 YFSETQ. CDR3 region: CASSLESQASYNEQFF. CDR3 nucleotides: TGCGCCAGCAGCTTGGAGTCGCAGGCCTCCTACAATGAGCAGTTCTTC.

The chain joins TRBV2 to TRBJ2-3, with D possibly matching TRBD2 (6 bases). Germline assignment: CDR1 SNHLY and CDR2 FYNNEI. CDR3 length equals 12 residues. V was clipped by 3 bases and J by 9 bases, with 10 bases between them. The CDR3 protein is CASSEERVTQYF. As DNA, the CDR3 is TGTGCCAGCAGTGAGGAGCGGGTAACGCAGTATTTT.